One T cell receptor beta chain is described in this entry. The sample comes from a study of CD8 T cells in Susac syndrome. Germline V gene data show CDR1 as MNHEY and CDR2 as SMNVEV (reference sequence). The CDR3 is 14 residues long. The germline V and J ends were trimmed by 5 bases and 4 bases, with 13 bases remaining between them. A quantity of about 0.5 to 1 ug RNA underwent reverse transcription using random hexamers. TCRdb processed the immunoSEQ multiplex PCR reads anew with MiXCR; each CDR3 protein has one entry. The data show 150,000 to 180,000 distinct CDR3 sequences, with around 95% seen just once and about 0.15% held by the top ten.

What was sequenced was CD8+ T cells from PBMCs. J is TRBJ2-3 and V is TRBV27; D call uncertain. The source is a human donor with multiple sclerosis. The CDR3 sequence is CASSPGYGADTQYF. CDR3 DNA: TGTGCCAGCAGTCCAGGCTATGGCGCAGATACGCAGTATTTT.